This T cell receptor beta chain was sequenced during a study of identifying expanded T cells in peripheral blood. Points from the study as a whole: Across healthy donors, higher total template counts meant significantly greater roughly 2-week count variance. Over approximately two and four weeks, about 16 and 20 clones changed, versus around 1.3 between replicates.

CDR3 length: 12 amino acids. V dropped 5 bases and J dropped 8 bases, with 10 bases sitting between them. From germline, CDR1 is SEHNR and CDR2 FQNEAQ (reference sequence). As concerns this clone: The antigen is unknown.

Profiled with immunoSEQ multiplex PCR; TCRdb holds only in-frame clones, not every one. This sample yields about 81,000 clones, of which 84% are seen a single time; around 20% belongs to the top ten. No infections or other immune events were documented during collection. The genes are TRBV7-9 and TRBJ2-4; D gene uncertain. Sequencing was performed on blood. This sequence was found in a person aged 18-69 years in good health. The CDR3 spells CASSLVLDIQYF. In nucleotides, the CDR3 is TGTGCCAGCAGCCTTGTTCTAGACATTCAGTACTTC.